These 32 T cell receptor beta chains originate from one sample sequenced in a study of blood T cell repertoires in COVID-19. The data were produced by immunoSEQ multiplex PCR, yet TCRdb's version contains in-frame clones alone and is incomplete. The sample yields around 71,000 clones, around 85% seen once. The sequencing input was peripheral blood. The source of these receptors is an elderly man with acute or convalescent COVID-19.

The genes are TRBV19 and TRBJ2-7; weak D call: TRBD1 (5 bases). Looked up from germline, CDR1 is LNHDA and CDR2 is SQIVND (reference sequence). The V and J ends lost 2 bases and 3 bases respectively, with 11 bases between them. The CDR3 has 14 residues. CDR3 loop: CASSIRGSLYEQYF. For the CDR3, the DNA is TGTGCCAGTAGTATAAGGGGTTCGCTCTACGAGCAGTACTTC.

This chain connects TRBV7-6 to TRBJ2-1, with 10 bases matching TRBD1. Trimming at V came to 2 bases and at J to 2 bases, leaving 6 bases not matched to a gene. The CDR3 extends over 17 amino acids. Germline CDR1 is SGHVS and CDR2 is FNYEAQ. CDR3 sequence reads: CASSLTGTGAAYNEQFF. The CDR3 DNA follows: TGTGCCAGCAGCTTAACCGGGACAGGGGCCGCCTACAATGAGCAGTTCTTC.

The chain links TRBV4-3 to TRBJ2-4; the match to TRBD1 covers 12 bases. The CDR3 has 18 residues. V lost 0 bases to trimming and J lost 2 bases; unmatched junction nucleotides: 5. Germline-derived CDR1 and CDR2 are LGHNA and YSLEER. CDR3 protein: CASSQDLGQGAPKNIQYF. CDR3 DNA: TGCGCCAGCAGCCAAGATTTGGGACAGGGGGCCCCCAAAAACATTCAGTACTTC.

CDR3 amino acids: CASSIAGGTYNEQFF. CDR3 in DNA: TGTGCCAGCAGTATAGCGGGAGGGACCTACAATGAGCAGTTCTTC. The rearrangement links TRBV5-4 to TRBJ2-1, with 11 bases aligning to TRBD2. The V gene's germline CDR1 is SGHNT and CDR2 YYREEE (reference sequence). V shed 5 bases, J shed 2 bases, and the junction held 3 bases outside the gene matches. This CDR3 has 15 amino acids.

The chain carries TRBV9 and TRBJ2-3; 10 bases align to TRBD2. CDR1 and CDR2 from the germline V gene are SGDLS and YYNGEE. This CDR3 comprises 20 residues. V gave up 2 bases and J gave up 2 bases; unmatched junction bases: 17. The CDR3 nucleotides read TGTGCCAGCAGCGTCGCGATGGGCAGGACTAGCGGCTTAATCACAGATACGCAGTATTTT. Amino acid sequence: CASSVAMGRTSGLITDTQYF.

This rearrangement joins TRBV30 to TRBJ2-3, with 10 bases identical to TRBD1. V shed 5 bases and J 1 base; nucleotides not matched to a gene: 9. Per germline, CDR1 GTSNPN and CDR2 SVGIG (reference sequence). The length of the CDR3 is 16 residues. CDR3 DNA: TGTGCCTGGGACAGGGGGCTCGAGTGGGGCACAGATACGCAGTATTTT. Its protein is CAWDRGLEWGTDTQYF.

Written as DNA, the CDR3 is TGTGCCAGCAGCTCGAATAGCGGGAGTTCGTACAATGAGCAGTTCTTC. Protein product: CASSSNSGSSYNEQFF. The chain has TRBV5-4 and TRBJ2-1; 9 positions match TRBD2. V lost 3 bases to trimming and J lost 4 bases; unmatched junction nucleotides: 8. The CDR3 consists of 16 residues. Germline CDR1 SGHNT, CDR2 YYREEE (reference sequence).

The chain has TRBV4-1 and TRBJ2-3; 10 nucleotides agree with TRBD2. This CDR3 is built from 17 residues. V shed 4 bases and J 0 bases; nucleotides not matched to a gene: 7. The germline gives CDR1 MGHRA, CDR2 YSYEKL. CDR3 coding DNA: TGCGCCAGCAGCCTAATTTTTAGCGGGGGGAGCACAGATACGCAGTATTTT. It is translated as CASSLIFSGGSTDTQYF.

The rearrangement links TRBV5-5 to TRBJ1-2; TRBD1 matches at 7 bases. The V segment lost 0 bases and the J segment 4 bases; nucleotides outside the gene matches: 6. This CDR3 is built from 15 residues. Germline loops: CDR1 SGHKS, CDR2 YYEKEE (reference sequence). The CDR3 reads CASSLVAGGFYGYTF. As DNA, the CDR3 is TGTGCCAGCAGCTTGGTAGCAGGGGGGTTCTATGGCTACACCTTC.

V usage is TRBV7-9 and J usage is TRBJ1-5; no definite D call. V was clipped by 4 bases and J by 3 bases, with 7 bases between them. The CDR3 consists of 13 residues. Germline values: CDR1 SEHNR, CDR2 FQNEAQ (reference sequence). CDR3 in DNA: TGTGCCAGCAGCTCTCGGGACAATCAGCCCCAGCATTTT. Its translation is CASSSRDNQPQHF.

V usage is TRBV28 and J usage is TRBJ1-6; no reliable D call. Looked up from germline, CDR1 is MDHEN and CDR2 is SYDVKM. The CDR3 is made up of 14 amino acids. Trimming took off 4 bases at V and 4 bases at J, with 8 bases between the two ends. CDR3 in amino acids: CASSSRRYNSPLHF. CDR3 bases: TGTGCCAGCAGTTCGAGGAGGTATAATTCACCCCTCCACTTT.

The rearrangement joins TRBV5-1 to TRBJ2-1; TRBD2 aligns across 10 bases. CDR3 size: 17 residues. Germline lookup yields CDR1 SGHRS and CDR2 YFSETQ. V lost 6 bases, J lost 7 bases, and 16 bases stayed unmatched. CDR3 coding DNA: TGCGCCAGCACCTGGGGGCTAGCGGGGGCCAGGCGGAATGAGCAGTTCTTC. Translation gives CASTWGLAGARRNEQFF.

The chain carries TRBV24-1 and TRBJ2-3; TRBD1 is a possible D gene (5 bases). Per the germline V gene, CDR1 is KGHDR and CDR2 is SFDVKD. The CDR3 length is 13 residues. V gave up 3 bases and J gave up 4 bases, with 7 bases separating them. CDR3 DNA: TGTGCCACCAGTGATCAGGGTCCAGATACGCAGTATTTT. The encoded protein is CATSDQGPDTQYF.

V gene TRBV28 combines with J gene TRBJ1-1; TRBD1 aligns across 10 bases. CDR3 length: 12 amino acids. The junction had 0 bases not matched to a gene; V was cut back by 6 bases and J by 5 bases. Per germline, CDR1 MDHEN and CDR2 SYDVKM. The DNA for the CDR3 is TGTGCCAGCAGGGACAGGGGGACTGAAGCTTTCTTT. Amino acids: CASRDRGTEAFF.

The V and J genes are TRBV6-4 and TRBJ1-1; TRBD1 matches at 7 bases. The length of the CDR3 is 14 residues. Per germline, CDR1 MRHNA and CDR2 SNTAGT. Germline trimming cut 3 bases from V and 4 bases from J; bases unmatched to any gene: 5. The CDR3 DNA sequence: TGTGCCAGCAGTGAAGAGGCAGGGGGCACTGAAGCTTTCTTT. This codes for CASSEEAGGTEAFF.

The V gene is TRBV28, the J gene TRBJ2-7; no definite D call. The V gene lost 6 bases and the J gene lost 2 bases, with 11 bases spanning the gap. There are 13 residues in the CDR3. Looked up from germline, CDR1 is MDHEN and CDR2 is SYDVKM. The CDR3 DNA sequence: TGTGCCAGCAGGGGCTCAGCCCCCTACGAGCAGTACTTC. It yields the protein CASRGSAPYEQYF.

V usage is TRBV10-3 and J usage is TRBJ2-7, with TRBD1 matching 7 bases. Trimming at V came to 3 bases and at J to 1 base, leaving 3 bases not matched to a gene. The CDR3 runs 14 residues. Germline CDR1 and CDR2: ENHRY and SYGVKD. CDR3 sequence: CAISDETGSYEQYF. DNA of the CDR3: TGTGCCATCAGTGATGAGACAGGGTCCTACGAGCAGTACTTC.

The chain recombines TRBV28 with TRBJ1-1; 7 bases agree with TRBD1. V gave up 2 bases and J gave up 0 bases; unmatched junction bases: 6. Germline CDR1 MDHEN, CDR2 SYDVKM. This CDR3 region has 16 residues. The CDR3 region is CASSLPPTGVNTEAFF. The CDR3 bases are TGTGCCAGCAGTTTACCCCCCACAGGGGTGAACACTGAAGCTTTCTTT.

The CDR3, as DNA: TGTGCCAGCAGCTTATGGGCCGGAACCTTATCCTACGAGCAGTACTTC. Protein product: CASSLWAGTLSYEQYF. The genes are TRBV7-6 and TRBJ2-7; D remains unclear. This CDR3 is 16 amino acids long. The V end lost 2 bases, the J end lost 1 base, and 15 bases lay between the germline ends. In germline, CDR1 is SGHVS, CDR2 FNYEAQ.

V gene TRBV11-2 combines with J gene TRBJ1-1; 9 bases align to TRBD1. CDR1 is SGHAT, CDR2 FQNNGV, per germline. V trimming: 4 bases; J trimming: 7 bases; junction bases outside the gene matches: 4. The CDR3 is made up of 13 amino acids. In DNA form, the CDR3 reads TGTGCCAGCAGCTCGGGACAGGGCCTTGAAGCTTTCTTT. This translates into CASSSGQGLEAFF.

The chain has TRBV12-5 and TRBJ2-2, with a possible D match to TRBD1 (6 bases). Deletions cut 7 bases from V and 5 bases from J, with 11 bases between. This CDR3 spans 13 amino acids. CDR1 LGHNT and CDR2 FRNRAP come from the germline V gene. The CDR3 reads CASAQGWTGELFF. The DNA for the CDR3 is TGTGCTAGTGCACAGGGTTGGACCGGGGAGCTGTTTTTT.

The chain recombines TRBV27 with TRBJ1-5; 8 positions match TRBD1. The J segment lost 2 bases and the V segment lost 4 bases, leaving 4 bases of the junction unmatched. The CDR3 consists of 15 residues. Germline lookup yields CDR1 MNHEY and CDR2 SMNVEV (reference sequence). The CDR3 DNA sequence: TGTGCCAGCAGTTCAGGGACAGGCGGCAATCAGCCCCAGCATTTT. Its protein product is CASSSGTGGNQPQHF.

The rearrangement uses TRBV5-1 and TRBJ1-1; perhaps TRBD1 as D (6 bases). Between the trimmed V and J ends, which lost 0 bases and 7 bases, there was a span of 16 bases. CDR1 and CDR2 from the germline V gene are SGHRS and YFSETQ. This CDR3 contains 15 residues. CDR3 loop: CASSLGTVLGSEAFF. In DNA, the CDR3 is TGCGCCAGCAGCTTGGGGACAGTGTTGGGGAGTGAAGCTTTCTTT.

This sequence joins TRBV7-9 and TRBJ2-7; TRBD2 matches at 7 bases. V trimming: 5 bases; J trimming: 2 bases; junction bases outside the gene matches: 6. The CDR3 covers 14 residues. From germline, CDR1 is SEHNR and CDR2 FQNEAQ (reference sequence). CDR3 sequence: CASSDAGLPYEQYF. The CDR3 nucleotides are TGTGCCAGCAGCGACGCGGGACTACCCTACGAGCAGTACTTC.

The V call is TRBV3-1 (or the pseudogene TRBV3-2), the J call TRBJ1-1, with TRBD1 matching 7 bases. The CDR3 contains 14 residues. Germline V CDR1 and CDR2: LGHDT, YNNKEL (reference sequence). Trimming took 4 bases from V and 3 from J; bases not matched to a gene: 5. DNA of the CDR3: TGTGCCAGCAGCCGACAGGGTTTGGACACTGAAGCTTTCTTT. It yields the protein CASSRQGLDTEAFF.

By its share, this clone is medium-sized. V and J are TRBV9 and TRBJ2-1; 7 bases are shared with TRBD2. Germline CDR1 reads SGDLS; CDR2 reads YYNGEE. V was clipped by 3 bases and J by 0 bases; unmatched bases: 6. The CDR3 is 16 residues long. Here the CDR3 reads CASSGGGAGSYNEQFF. The CDR3 nucleotides are TGTGCCAGCAGCGGGGGAGGGGCAGGCTCCTACAATGAGCAGTTCTTC. Combining the CDR3 with reference TRBV9 and TRBJ2-1 gives the whole variable domain DSGVTQTPKHLITATGQRVTLRCSPRSGDLSVYWYQQSLDQGLQFLIQYYNGEERAKGNILERFSAQQFPDLHSELNLSSLELGDSALYFCASSGGGAGSYNEQFFGPGTRLTVL.

J is TRBJ1-1 and V is TRBV7-3; 7 bases line up with TRBD1. Germline V gene sequence: CDR1 SGHTA, CDR2 FQGTGA. The CDR3 runs to 13 residues. Trimming cost V 5 bases and J 3 bases; bases outside gene matches: 3. The CDR3: CASSRDSHTEAFF. CDR3 nucleotides: TGTGCCAGCAGCAGGGACAGTCACACTGAAGCTTTCTTT.

This sequence joins TRBV6-5 and TRBJ1-2; 12 bases fit TRBD1. J lost 6 bases, V lost 2 bases, and 7 bases had no gene match. CDR3 length: 16 residues. Germline V gene lookup returns CDR1 MNHEY and CDR2 SVGAGI. For the CDR3, the DNA is TGTGCCAGCAGTTACCACTTGGGACAGGGGGCAAATGGCTACACCTTC. It yields the protein CASSYHLGQGANGYTF.

The chain links TRBV6-2 or TRBV6-3 to TRBJ2-7; TRBD2 matches 9 bases. This CDR3 spans 14 amino acids. V was clipped by 4 bases and J by 5 bases; unmatched bases: 6. Germline CDR1 reads MNHEY; CDR2 reads SVGEGT. CDR3 sequence: CASSFSGRIDEQYF. DNA of the CDR3: TGTGCCAGCAGTTTTAGCGGGAGAATCGACGAGCAGTACTTC.

This rearrangement joins TRBV21-1 to TRBJ2-1; TRBD2, the table's D call, lacks a check against the DNA. TRBV21-1 is listed as a pseudogene. The CDR3 is made up of 21 amino acids. Here the CDR3 DNA reads TGTGCCAGCCGCAGGGGGTCCAGGCTAGCGGGAGGGAAGGGCTCCTACAATGAGCAGTTCTTC. Protein sequence: CASRRGSRLAGGKGSYNEQFF.

The CDR3 is CASSGNSPGELFF. The CDR3 DNA sequence: TGTGCCAGCAGCGGAAACAGTCCCGGGGAGCTGTTTTTT. J is TRBJ2-2 and V is TRBV7-2; the D is unclear. The germline V gene has CDR1 SGHTA and CDR2 FQGNSA. Trimming removed 5 bases at V and 6 bases at J, with 10 bases between. CDR3 size: 13 residues.

This clone was recorded only once. V usage is TRBV28 and J usage is TRBJ1-1, with a tentative D call TRBD1 (6 bases). The CDR3 runs 15 residues. Germline V CDR1 and CDR2: MDHEN, SYDVKM. V lost 7 bases, J lost 1 base, and 16 bases lay in between. CDR3 amino acids: CASTEFRGGNTEAFF. The CDR3 DNA follows: TGTGCCAGCACCGAGTTCAGGGGCGGGAACACTGAAGCTTTCTTT.